This TCR beta chain was recorded in a study of vaccination effects on CD4 cells after COVID-19. In the study overall: Each participant was administered two doses of either the BNT162b2 or the mRNA-1273 vaccine.

To note about this clone: Antigen: not known.

Antigen-specific CD4+ T cells were expanded with viral peptide pools in the ViraFEST assay before sequencing. Once cultured for under 11 days, the cells underwent separation to obtain CD4+ T cells. In the vaccine recipients, nucleocapsid antibodies were negative and there was no prior SARS-CoV-2 infection. PBMC were cultured at about 2 million per well with around 9.2 IU/ml IL-2 and around 9.2 ug/ml peptides. Clones were sequenced by immunoSEQ multiplex PCR, and TCRdb holds only the in-frame ones, with some missing. The sample holds around 30,000 clones, approximately 68% seen once. This TCR was sampled from a human donor who received a COVID-19 vaccine. Sequenced material: CD4+ T cells from PBMCs cultured with HCoV-229E spike peptides, taken before COVID-19 vaccination.

The CDR3 is CASSLSQAGGWADTQYF. The CDR3 DNA is TGTGCCAGCAGTTTATCCCAAGCGGGAGGGTGGGCAGATACGCAGTATTTT. V and J are TRBV28 and TRBJ2-3, with TRBD2 matching over 10 bases. Germline V CDR1 and CDR2: MDHEN, SYDVKM. V was pared by 1 base and J by 4 bases, with 8 bases of the junction left unmatched. The CDR3 consists of 17 residues.